The rows below give T cell receptor beta chains drawn from one sample of a study of EBV T-cell therapy then PD-1 blockade in nasopharyngeal carcinoma. TCRdb's copy holds only in-frame clones and misses some; the assay was immunoSEQ multiplex PCR. The data contain 19,000 or so clones, around four fifths of them singletons. These receptors have no known antigen. Sample: CD8+ T cells from blood, taken at day 0 from a patient whose treatment included autologous EBV-specific T cells and nivolumab. These receptors were taken from a man aged 35-49 years with nasopharyngeal carcinoma. Both conserved end residues are part of each CDR3. D genes are given only for firm matches. Some rows mark clone size as missing; the rest say once, few, many or name a class of expanded clone.

NA	TRBJ2-3	TRBV19	NA	TGTGCCAGTAGTATAGTTGCCCGGTACACAGATACGCAGTATTTT	CASSIVARYTDTQYF
TRBD1	TRBJ1-2	TRBV27	NA	TGTGCCAGCAGTGCGGACAGGGTCTATGGCTACACCTTC	CASSADRVYGYTF
NA	TRBJ2-5	TRBV6-2/TRBV6-3	NA	TGTGCCAGCAGTACCAGGGAGCAAGAGACCCAGTACTTC	CASSTREQETQYF
TRBD1	TRBJ1-5	TRBV6-2/TRBV6-3	NA	TGTGCCAGCAGTTTGACAGGGGGGACCAATCAGCCCCAGCATTTT	CASSLTGGTNQPQHF
NA	TRBJ1-1	TRBV4-3	NA	TGCGCCAGCAGCCTCTCGTGGGTGACGGTAATGAACACTGAAGCTTTCTTT	CASSLSWVTVMNTEAFF
NA	TRBJ1-2	TRBV13	NA	TGTGCCAGCAGCTTAGACTTGCTGGGGGGTGGTGGCTACACCTTC	CASSLDLLGGGGYTF
NA	TRBJ1-3	TRBV7-9	once	TGTGCCAGCAGCTTAGTTCCTTCGAGTGACACCATATATTTT	CASSLVPSSDTIYF
NA	TRBJ2-3	TRBV9	NA	TGTGCCAGCAGCGAGGGGGGGTATAGCACAGATACGCAGTATTTT	CASSEGGYSTDTQYF
NA	TRBJ2-5	TRBV5-1	NA	TGCGCCAGCAGCTTGGTAGGTGGTCCAGAGGTAGGAGAGACCCAGTACTTC	CASSLVGGPEVGETQYF
NA	TRBJ1-5	TRBV27	NA	TGTGCCAGCAGTTTAATTGGGGCTGGCCAGCCCCAGCATTTT	CASSLIGAGQPQHF
NA	TRBJ2-7	TRBV5-5	NA	TGTGCCAGCAGCGAGGACACCTCCTACGAGCAGTACTTC	CASSEDTSYEQYF
TRBD2	TRBJ2-7	TRBV5-1	NA	TGCGCCAGCAGCTCCGGACCGGCGCCTGTACTGACTAGCGGGGTACACGAGCAGTACTTC	CASSSGPAPVLTSGVHEQYF
NA	TRBJ2-7	TRBV19	NA	TGTGCCAGTAGTCCCTTGATAGCCTACGAGCAGTACTTC	CASSPLIAYEQYF
NA	TRBJ2-1	TRBV5-1	NA	TGCGCCAGCAGCTTGGAGGGGGCTAGCGGCAATGAGCAGTTCTTC	CASSLEGASGNEQFF
NA	TRBJ1-6	TRBV6-2/TRBV6-3	NA	TGTGCCAGCAGTTACAACACGGGGTATAATTCACCCCTCCACTTT	CASSYNTGYNSPLHF
NA	TRBJ2-1	TRBV7-9	NA	TGTGCCAGCAGCTTATATGCTTCAGCGAGGGACAATGAGCAGTTCTTC	CASSLYASARDNEQFF
NA	TRBJ1-5	TRBV10-3	NA	TGTGCCATCAGTCCAACAGGGTTCAATCAGCCCCAGCATTTT	CAISPTGFNQPQHF
NA	TRBJ2-7	TRBV4-3	once	TGCGCCAGCAGCCAAGCCCGGTTTTCCTACGAGCAGTACTTC	CASSQARFSYEQYF
TRBD1	TRBJ1-3	TRBV15	NA	TGTGCCACCAGCAGGGACAGGGCTTCGCCTGGAAACACCATATATTTT	CATSRDRASPGNTIYF
NA	TRBJ1-6	TRBV4-3	NA	TGCGCCAGCAGCCAAGATACCGAGGCGGCGTTCCTCCACTTT	CASSQDTEAAFLHF
NA	TRBJ1-4	TRBV6-1	NA	TGTGCCAGCAGTGAAATCTCGGGGAGGGGTGAAAAACTGTTTTTT	CASSEISGRGEKLFF
NA	TRBJ1-1	TRBV5-8	NA	TGTGCCAGCAGCTTGGTACAGATAAACCTCATGAACACTGAAGCTTTCTTT	CASSLVQINLMNTEAFF
NA	TRBJ2-7	TRBV6-2/TRBV6-3	NA	TGTGCCAGCAGTTACACCTCCTACGAGCAGTACTTC	CASSYTSYEQYF
NA	TRBJ1-1	TRBV4-2	NA	TGTGCCAGCAGCCTCCGCCCAGGTCGGACTGAAGCTTTCTTT	CASSLRPGRTEAFF